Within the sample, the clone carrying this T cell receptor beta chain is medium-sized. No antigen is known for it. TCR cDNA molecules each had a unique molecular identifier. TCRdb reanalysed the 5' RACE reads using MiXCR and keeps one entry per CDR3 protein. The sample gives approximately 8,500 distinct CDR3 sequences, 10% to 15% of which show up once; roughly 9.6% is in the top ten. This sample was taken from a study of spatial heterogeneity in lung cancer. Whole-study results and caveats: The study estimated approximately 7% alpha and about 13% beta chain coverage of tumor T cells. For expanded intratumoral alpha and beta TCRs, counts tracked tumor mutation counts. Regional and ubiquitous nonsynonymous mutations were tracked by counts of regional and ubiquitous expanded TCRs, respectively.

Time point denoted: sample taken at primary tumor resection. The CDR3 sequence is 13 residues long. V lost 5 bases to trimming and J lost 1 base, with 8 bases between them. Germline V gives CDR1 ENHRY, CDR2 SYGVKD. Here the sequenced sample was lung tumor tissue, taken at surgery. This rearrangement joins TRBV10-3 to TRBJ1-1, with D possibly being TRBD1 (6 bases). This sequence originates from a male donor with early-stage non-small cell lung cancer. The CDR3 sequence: CAISRTENTEAFF. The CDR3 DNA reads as TGTGCCATCAGTCGGACAGAGAACACTGAAGCTTTCTTT.